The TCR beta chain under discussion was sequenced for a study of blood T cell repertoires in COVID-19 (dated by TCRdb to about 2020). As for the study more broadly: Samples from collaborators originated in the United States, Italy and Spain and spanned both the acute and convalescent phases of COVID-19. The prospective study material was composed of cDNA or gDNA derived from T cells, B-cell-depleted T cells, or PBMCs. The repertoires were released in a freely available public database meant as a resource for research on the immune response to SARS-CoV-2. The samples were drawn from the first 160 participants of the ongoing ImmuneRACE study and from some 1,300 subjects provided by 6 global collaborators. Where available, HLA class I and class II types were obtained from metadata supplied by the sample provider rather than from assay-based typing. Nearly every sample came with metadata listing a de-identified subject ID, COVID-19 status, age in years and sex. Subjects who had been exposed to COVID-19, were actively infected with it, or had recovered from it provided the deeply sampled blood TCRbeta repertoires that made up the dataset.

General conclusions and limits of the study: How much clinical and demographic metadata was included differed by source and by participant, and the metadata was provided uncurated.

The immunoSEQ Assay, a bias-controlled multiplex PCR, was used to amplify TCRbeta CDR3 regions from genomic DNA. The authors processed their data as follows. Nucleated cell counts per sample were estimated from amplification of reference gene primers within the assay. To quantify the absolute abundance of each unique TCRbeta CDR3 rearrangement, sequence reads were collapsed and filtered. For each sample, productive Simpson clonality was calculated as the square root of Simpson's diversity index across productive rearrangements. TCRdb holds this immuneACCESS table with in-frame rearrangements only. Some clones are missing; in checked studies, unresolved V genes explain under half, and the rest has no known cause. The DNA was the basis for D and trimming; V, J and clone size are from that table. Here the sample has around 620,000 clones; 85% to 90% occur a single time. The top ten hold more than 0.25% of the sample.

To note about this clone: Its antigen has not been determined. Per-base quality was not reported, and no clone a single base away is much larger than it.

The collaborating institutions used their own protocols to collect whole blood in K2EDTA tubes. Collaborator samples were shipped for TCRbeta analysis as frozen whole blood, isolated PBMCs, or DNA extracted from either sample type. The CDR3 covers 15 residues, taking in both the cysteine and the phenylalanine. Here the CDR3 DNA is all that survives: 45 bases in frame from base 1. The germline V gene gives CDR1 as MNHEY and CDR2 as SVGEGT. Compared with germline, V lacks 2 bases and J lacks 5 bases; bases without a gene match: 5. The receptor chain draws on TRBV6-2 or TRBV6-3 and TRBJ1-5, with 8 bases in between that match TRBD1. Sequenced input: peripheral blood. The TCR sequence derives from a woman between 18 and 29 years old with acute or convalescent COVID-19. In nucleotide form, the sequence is TGTGCCAGCAGTTACCCCGGACAGGGTTATCAGCCCCAGCATTTT. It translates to CASSYPGQGYQPQHF.